These T cell receptor beta chains were read from a single sample in a study of response to subunit inactivated influenza vaccine. From the RT-PCR reads, TCRdb called clonotypes with MiXCR, one entry per CDR3 protein. The sample includes a few hundred thousand distinct CDR3 sequences, about 14% of them seen just once. This sample comprised PBMCs from blood, obtained less than 13 days after vaccination. Receptor source: a man aged 50 or older who received an inactivated influenza vaccine. Both conserved end residues are part of each CDR3. The D gene is left open where the match is weak. Some rows have no size entry. The others give once, few or many, or a class for an expanded clone.

d_gene	abundance	j_gene	v_gene	CDR3nt	CDR3aa
-	-	TRBJ2-1	TRBV20-1	TGCAGTGCTCACAAACCCGTAGGTGACTATGAGCAGTTCTTC	CSAHKPVGDYEQFF
TRBD2	few	TRBJ2-3	TRBV30	TGTGCCTGGAGTGCACTAGCGGCCCACACAGATACGCAGTATTTT	CAWSALAAHTDTQYF
-	few	TRBJ2-7	TRBV6-5	TGTGCCAGCAGTTACTCGATACCAGGGTCCTACGAGCAGTACTTC	CASSYSIPGSYEQYF
TRBD1	few	TRBJ1-4	TRBV12-3/TRBV12-4	TGTGCCAGCAGTTGGACAGGGAGAGACGTAAAACTGTTTTTT	CASSWTGRDVKLFF
-	few	TRBJ2-3	TRBV24-1	TGTGCCACCAGTGATTCCTTCAGCGAGACAGATACGCAGTATTTT	CATSDSFSETDTQYF
TRBD1	-	TRBJ2-1	TRBV5-4	TGTGCCAGCAGCTTAGGGGGGACAGGGGCTCATATGGGATACAATGAGCAGTTCTTC	CASSLGGTGAHMGYNEQFF
TRBD2	-	TRBJ2-1	TRBV29-1	TGCAGCGTTAGATGCAGCGGGACGGCCTACAATGAGCAGTTCTTC	CSVRCSGTAYNEQFF
TRBD2	-	TRBJ2-1	TRBV12-3/TRBV12-4	TGTGCCAGCGGGGGAGCGGGGCAAGGGAATGAGCAGTTCTTC	CASGGAGQGNEQFF
-	few	TRBJ2-2	TRBV10-3	TGTGCCATCAGTGGAAGACAGGCGAACACCGGGGAGCTGTTTTTT	CAISGRQANTGELFF
TRBD1	few	TRBJ2-1	TRBV19	TGTGCCAGTAGTATAGGAGGCAGGGGGAATGAGCAGTTCTTC	CASSIGGRGNEQFF
-	-	TRBJ1-1	TRBV12-3/TRBV12-4	TGTGCCAGCAGTTTGCGCGATCGGGAGGAAGCTTTCTTT	CASSLRDREEAFF
-	-	TRBJ2-1	TRBV25-1	TGTGCCAGCAGTGAATATTCTTGGGCAGGACTTGACAATGAGCAGTTCTTC	CASSEYSWAGLDNEQFF
-	many	TRBJ2-7	TRBV5-5	TGTGCCAGCAGCGTGGGTGCGGCGGGGAGCTCCTACGAGCAGTACTTC	CASSVGAAGSSYEQYF
-	-	TRBJ2-7	TRBV5-1	TGCGCCAGCAGCCCGTCTAGCTTCGCCTACGAGCAGTACTTC	CASSPSSFAYEQYF
-	many	TRBJ2-2	TRBV28	TGTGCCAGCAGTTTCGGAGCCGGGGAGCTGTTTTTT	CASSFGAGELFF
TRBD2	-	TRBJ2-1	TRBV20-1	TGCAGTGCTAGATCCCTGACTAGCGGTCACAATGAGCAGTTCTTC	CSARSLTSGHNEQFF
TRBD2	many	TRBJ2-7	TRBV24-1	TGTGCCACCAGTGATTCCCGGACTAGCGGGAACTACGAGCAGTACTTC	CATSDSRTSGNYEQYF
-	-	TRBJ2-7	TRBV6-5	TGTGCCAGCAGTTACTCTGGTGTACAGGCCTACGAGCAGTACTTC	CASSYSGVQAYEQYF
TRBD2	many	TRBJ2-5	TRBV5-6	TGTGCCAGCAGCTTGGCCCTTTCCGGGAGGGAGGGAGAGACCCAGTACTTC	CASSLALSGREGETQYF
-	-	TRBJ1-2	TRBV12-3/TRBV12-4	TGTGCCAGCAGTTCTTGGACGGCTCAAGCTAACTATGGCTACACCTTC	CASSSWTAQANYGYTF
TRBD1	few	TRBJ1-1	TRBV12-3/TRBV12-4	TGTGCCAGCAGTCCCGACGGGACAGGGCCCATGAACACTGAAGCTTTCTTT	CASSPDGTGPMNTEAFF
TRBD2	few	TRBJ2-1	TRBV6-2/TRBV6-3	TGTGCCAGCAGTTACTACCTTACTAGCGGGTTCTACAATGAGCAGTTCTTC	CASSYYLTSGFYNEQFF
-	few	TRBJ1-1	TRBV6-5	TGTGCCAGCAGTTACAGAGACAGCTACACTGAAGCTTTCTTT	CASSYRDSYTEAFF
-	few	TRBJ2-7	TRBV2	TGTGCCAGCAGCCTGACGGGACTCTACGAGCAGTACTTC	CASSLTGLYEQYF
-	-	TRBJ2-1	TRBV5-1	TGCGCCAGCAGACGGGGGCTCTCCTACAATGAGCAGTTCTTC	CASRRGLSYNEQFF
TRBD2	few	TRBJ2-2	TRBV18	TGTGCCAGCTCACCAAGGTTCTTAGCGGGGACGAACACCGGGGAGCTGTTTTTT	CASSPRFLAGTNTGELFF
TRBD2	few	TRBJ2-3	TRBV6-1	TGTGCCAGCAGGACGGTAGCGGGATTTGGCACAGATACGCAGTATTTT	CASRTVAGFGTDTQYF
-	-	TRBJ2-5	TRBV4-1	TGCGCCAGCAGCCAAGAACGGTGGGAGACCCAGTACTTC	CASSQERWETQYF
-	few	TRBJ1-6	TRBV5-5	TGTGCCAGCAGTCCTGGCCCGAACCCACTTAGAGGTTCACCCCTCCACTTT	CASSPGPNPLRGSPLHF
TRBD1	-	TRBJ1-2	TRBV6-6	TGTGCCACTAGGACAGGGCTATATGAGGGCTACACCTTC	CATRTGLYEGYTF
-	-	TRBJ1-1	TRBV7-2	TGTGCCAGCAGCTTAGCCGGACGGTTGAACACTGAAGCTTTCTTT	CASSLAGRLNTEAFF
-	-	TRBJ1-4	TRBV5-1	TGCGCCGTCAGCCCAGGAGGGACTAATGAAAAACTGTTTTTT	CAVSPGGTNEKLFF
-	few	TRBJ1-5	TRBV3-1	TGTGCCAGCAGGGGGTCTGAAGGTGAGCCCCAGCATTTT	CASRGSEGEPQHF
-	few	TRBJ2-2	TRBV5-6	TGTGCCAGCAGCTTGGCCGGCTTGCCCCCCGGGGAGCTGTTTTTT	CASSLAGLPPGELFF
TRBD1	few	TRBJ2-7	TRBV13	TGTGCCAGCAGCTTAGGCGACAGGGTCGAGCAGTACTTC	CASSLGDRVEQYF
-	few	TRBJ1-2	TRBV5-1	TGCGCCAGCAGCTCGGACAGTCATGGCTACACCTTC	CASSSDSHGYTF
-	-	TRBJ2-5	TRBV7-8	TGTGCCAGCAGCTCATGGACGGACTATGAGGAGACCCAGTACTTC	CASSSWTDYEETQYF
-	-	TRBJ2-1	TRBV5-1	TGCGCCAGCAGCTTGGTGATTGGGGGTAATGAGCAGTTCTTC	CASSLVIGGNEQFF
-	few	TRBJ2-7	TRBV12-3/TRBV12-4	TGTGCCAGCAGTCAGGACAGACACTCCTACGAGCAGTACTTC	CASSQDRHSYEQYF
-	few	TRBJ2-7	TRBV7-9	TGTGCCAGCAGCCAGGACGGGAAAGGCTACGAGCAGTACTTC	CASSQDGKGYEQYF
-	few	TRBJ2-7	TRBV5-1	TGCGCCAGCAGCTTAGGGCCCCTTGGATACGAGCAGTACTTC	CASSLGPLGYEQYF
-	-	TRBJ1-2	TRBV21-1	TGTGCCAGCAAGAGGACAGGCTATGGCTACACCTTC	CASKRTGYGYTF
-	many	TRBJ2-7	TRBV6-5	TGTGCCAGCAGTTACGGGGGGCGCATTACCTACGAGCAGTACTTC	CASSYGGRITYEQYF
-	-	TRBJ2-3	TRBV29-1	TGCAGCGTCCGCCACGGTTGGGGAGCCACAGATACGCAGTATTTT	CSVRHGWGATDTQYF
TRBD2	-	TRBJ2-1	TRBV7-2	TGTGCCAGCAGCCAAGTAGCGGGGGAGCAGTTCTTC	CASSQVAGEQFF
TRBD1	few	TRBJ2-5	TRBV5-6	TGTGCCAGCGGACCCACTCGACAGGGACAAGAGACCCAGTACTTC	CASGPTRQGQETQYF
TRBD2	few	TRBJ2-1	TRBV10-3	TGTGCCATCATGCTAGCGGGAAGCGGTGAGCAGTTCTTC	CAIMLAGSGEQFF
-	-	TRBJ1-5	TRBV12-3/TRBV12-4	TGTGCCAGCAGTTTCCAGCGAAGGGGTGGGCTAATATATCGCAATCAGCCCCAGCATTTT	CASSFQRRGGLIYRNQPQHF
-	few	TRBJ2-1	TRBV25-1	TGTGCCAGCAGTGGGTGGAGGACTGGAGTCAATGAGCAGTTCTTC	CASSGWRTGVNEQFF